The text below deals with one T cell receptor beta chain. The entry originates in a study of cytomegalovirus exposure and HLA in healthy donors. Germline lookup yields CDR1 SGHAT and CDR2 FQNNGV. V lost 1 base to trimming and J lost 6 bases; unmatched junction nucleotides: 2. The length of the CDR3 is 14 residues. Amplification used 60 Vbeta primers and 13 Jbeta primers. Method: immunoSEQ multiplex PCR; TCRdb's copy keeps in-frame clones and lacks some. The sample has about 200,000 clones; about 80% are singletons. Sequenced: PBMCs. V is TRBV11-2 and J is TRBJ2-1; 8 bases agree with TRBD1. The clonotype comes from a woman younger than 45 in good health and CMV-seronegative. Here the CDR3 DNA reads TGTGCCAGCAGCTTAGGTACAGGGGGCAATGAGCAGTTCTTC. Translation: CASSLGTGGNEQFF.